The text below deals with one T cell receptor (beta chain). The data belong to a study of control samples from healthy donors and cancer patients. Germline V lookup: CDR1 SGDLS, CDR2 YYNGEE. Trimming took 2 bases from V and 7 from J, leaving 15 bases between them. The CDR3 loop spans 15 amino acids. Repertoires were generated with immunoSEQ multiplex PCR, while TCRdb's copy carries only in-frame clones and drops some. The data contain 70,000 to 95,000 clones, around 87% of them singletons. The sample comprised blood. This sequence originates from a man in his fifties in good health. V and J are TRBV9 and TRBJ1-4; D is unresolved. The chain's CDR3 is CASSVPAGGGEKLFF. The CDR3 DNA sequence: TGTGCCAGCAGCGTCCCGGCCGGCGGAGGTGAAAAACTGTTTTTT. The full variable domain, in which reference TRBV9 and TRBJ1-4 provide the parts outside the CDR3, is DSGVTQTPKHLITATGQRVTLRCSPRSGDLSVYWYQQSLDQGLQFLIQYYNGEERAKGNILERFSAQQFPDLHSELNLSSLELGDSALYFCASSVPAGGGEKLFFGSGTQLSVL.